What follows are 6 T cell receptor beta chains derived from one specimen sequenced in a study of T cell responses to AZD1222 COVID-19 vaccine. The table came from immunoSEQ multiplex PCR; TCRdb's copy has only in-frame clones and leaves some out. Among 150,000 or so clones listed, about 88% were seen once. The source was peripheral blood, collected on day 0 of AZD1222 vaccination. Every receptor here comes from an adult in good health.

This clone occurred once. The chain is built from TRBV7-9 and TRBJ2-6, with a possible D match to TRBD1 (5 bases). The V end lost 3 bases, the J end lost 2 bases, and 5 bases lay between the germline ends. This CDR3 has 14 residues. The V gene's germline CDR1 is SEHNR and CDR2 FQNEAQ (reference sequence). CDR3: CASSFRAGANVLTF. The DNA of the CDR3 is TGTGCCAGCAGCTTCAGGGCTGGGGCCAACGTCCTGACTTTC.

This chain connects TRBV5-6 to TRBJ2-5, with D maybe TRBD2 (6 bases). The germline gives CDR1 SGHDT, CDR2 YYEEEE. This CDR3 has 13 amino acids. The V and J ends lost 4 bases and 3 bases respectively, with 10 bases between them. Written as DNA, the CDR3 is TGTGCCAGCAGCCCGGGACTGAAAGAGACCCAGTACTTC. Translating it yields CASSPGLKETQYF.

The chain couples TRBV9 to TRBJ1-3; 7 nucleotides align to TRBD1. Germline V gives CDR1 SGDLS, CDR2 YYNGEE. This CDR3 region has 16 residues. V was pared by 4 bases and J by 2 bases, with 9 bases of the junction left unmatched. CDR3 sequence (DNA): TGTGCCAGCAGCTTCTCAGCGGGACAGCCTGGAAACACCATATATTTT. It specifies CASSFSAGQPGNTIYF.

The chain uses TRBV11-2 and TRBJ1-6, with 7 bases lining up with TRBD1. Germline CDR1 and CDR2: SGHAT and FQNNGV. V lost 5 bases and J lost 7; bases outside the gene matches: 5. This CDR3 comprises 14 residues. CDR3 protein: CASSRQGWNSPLHF. The CDR3 coding sequence is TGTGCCAGCAGCCGACAGGGATGGAATTCACCCCTCCACTTT.

J is TRBJ2-7 and V is TRBV15, with D maybe TRBD1 (8 bases). From germline, CDR1 is LNHNV and CDR2 YYDKDF (reference sequence). The CDR3 sequence is 16 residues long. Trimming cost V 1 base and J 1 base, with 14 bases left between them. CDR3 sequence: CATSRGTGGVSYEQYF. In nucleotides, the CDR3 is TGTGCCACCAGCAGAGGCACAGGGGGGGTTTCCTACGAGCAGTACTTC.

V usage is TRBV29-1 and J usage is TRBJ1-1, with D perhaps TRBD1 (5 bases). With 8 bases removed from V and 5 bases from J, the gap between germline ends came to 15 bases. This CDR3 comprises 12 residues. The germline CDR1 and CDR2 sequences are SQVTM and ANQGSEA. For the CDR3, the DNA is TGCAGCACTCGTGGGGGGAGGACTGAAGCTTTCTTT. Amino acids: CSTRGGRTEAFF.